The clone carrying this T cell receptor (beta chain) has a handful of counts. Its antigen is as yet unknown. Lactation, pregnancy, other autoimmune disease or uncontrolled infection excluded patients. This entry comes from a study of T cells in Graves' hyperthyroidism and ophthalmopathy. The study, taken as a whole, reports: Among thyroid clonotypes expanded above 0.001, most also appeared in blood.

RNA transcripts provided the source from which TCR beta CDR3 regions were amplified. When the TCR CDR3 underwent first-round RT-PCR, the HTBI primer set was used. TCRdb re-called the multiplex PCR reads through MiXCR, storing one row per CDR3 protein. There are some 760,000 distinct CDR3 sequences in the sample; around 15% occur only once, and roughly 10% lies in the top ten. V dropped 1 base and J dropped 2 bases, with 13 bases sitting between them. Germline CDR1 reads SGHDN; CDR2 reads FVKESK. The CDR3 contains 16 residues. The sequenced sample consisted of blood. This rearrangement joins TRBV14 to TRBJ2-3, with D perhaps matching TRBD2 (5 bases). This clonotype was obtained from a woman aged 18-30 years with Graves' hyperthyroidism. This chain's CDR3 is CASSQVYSGDTDTQYF. CDR3 nucleotides: TGTGCCAGCAGCCAAGTCTACTCCGGGGACACAGATACGCAGTATTTT.